This TCR beta chain appears in the sequencing data of a study of Ad26.COV2.S vaccination and SARS-CoV-2 variants. The trim removed 4 bases at V and 3 bases at J, leaving 0 bases unmatched. Per germline, CDR1 MGHDK and CDR2 SYGVNS. This CDR3 is built from 14 residues. Libraries were prepared by immunoSEQ multiplex PCR; TCRdb keeps only in-frame clonotypes and omits some of them. The table shows about 320,000 clones, with around 85% occurring only once. Treatment: some 20 received Ad26.COV2.S at low or high dose, single or two shots; roughly 5 received placebo; per-sample allocation not given. Sampling was performed 63 days after the first vaccine or placebo injection.

Sequencing used peripheral blood, obtained in a trial of Ad26.COV2.S vaccine versus placebo. The clonotype comes from a person between 18 and 65 years old who received the Ad26.COV2.S COVID-19 vaccine or a placebo. The chain recombines TRBV25-1 with TRBJ2-1; 10 bases line up with TRBD1. Here the CDR3 DNA reads TGTGCCAGCAGTGGGGACAGGGGCTACAATGAGCAGTTCTTC. Amino acids: CASSGDRGYNEQFF.